The 10 T cell receptor beta chains reported below all come from one sample, sequenced in a study of OX40 agonist ivuxolimab in advanced cancers. Produced via immunoSEQ multiplex PCR; TCRdb's table is partial and in-frame only. The repertoire holds tens of thousands of clones, with approximately 90% as singletons. The sequencing used CD4+ or CD8+ T cells sorted from blood, collected in a trial of the OX40 agonist ivuxolimab. Receptors were obtained from an adult with an advanced solid tumor such as melanoma, head and neck, liver or kidney cancer.

The CDR3 DNA reads as TGTGCCAGCAGTATGACAGGGGGCCTCTACAATGAGCAGTTCTTC. Translating gives CASSMTGGLYNEQFF. The chain recombines TRBV6-5 with TRBJ2-1; 10 bases fit TRBD1. The V gene's germline CDR1 is MNHEY and CDR2 SVGAGI. The V gene end was trimmed by 5 bases and the J gene end by 3 bases; junction bases not matched to a gene: 4. CDR3 size: 15 residues.

The V call is TRBV7-2, the J call TRBJ2-6; 8 bases are a match to TRBD1. CDR3 size: 17 residues. Losses at the gene ends were 5 bases for V and 0 bases for J; bases not matched to a gene: 6. Germline CDR1 is SGHTA and CDR2 is FQGNSA. The CDR3 here is CASSPATGGSGANVLTF. The CDR3 region has the DNA TGTGCCAGCAGCCCCGCTACAGGGGGCTCTGGGGCCAACGTCCTGACTTTC.

The chain is built from TRBV4-1 and TRBJ1-1, with 7 bases matching TRBD1. This CDR3 is built from 15 residues. CDR1 and CDR2 from the germline V gene are MGHRA and YSYEKL. V shed 4 bases, J shed 6 bases, and the junction held 11 bases outside the gene matches. Here the CDR3 DNA reads TGCGCCAGCAGCCCGGGGGCAGGGGGGCCCCCTGAAGCTTTCTTT. Encoded protein: CASSPGAGGPPEAFF.

V usage is TRBV5-1 and J usage is TRBJ2-7, with 10 bases lining up with TRBD1. The CDR3 runs to 14 residues. V was pared by 5 bases and J by 4 bases, with 6 bases of the junction left unmatched. Germline loops: CDR1 SGHRS, CDR2 YFSETQ. The CDR3 DNA reads as TGCGCCAGCAGATTGAGACAGGGGGCTTACGAGCAGTACTTC. As protein: CASRLRQGAYEQYF.

The V and J genes are TRBV7-2 and TRBJ2-1, with 9 bases lining up with TRBD1. This CDR3 comprises 16 residues. Germline CDR1 is SGHTA and CDR2 is FQGNSA. The V segment lost 6 bases and the J segment 2 bases; nucleotides outside the gene matches: 8. The CDR3 spells CASRSPGQGTYNEQFF. CDR3 DNA sequence: TGTGCCAGCAGGTCTCCGGGACAGGGTACCTACAATGAGCAGTTCTTC.

The chain uses TRBV5-1 and TRBJ1-1; D is unresolved. Germline V gene lookup returns CDR1 SGHRS and CDR2 YFSETQ. The CDR3 has 15 amino acids. Trimming removed 4 bases at V and 2 bases at J, with 15 bases between. For the CDR3, the DNA is TGCGCCAGCAGCCTGTCCCTCGGGATAAACACTGAAGCTTTCTTT. Protein product: CASSLSLGINTEAFF. Full variable domain (outside the CDR3, taken from reference TRBV5-1 and TRBJ1-1): KAGVTQTPRYLIKTRGQQVTLSCSPISGHRSVSWYQQTPGQGLQFLFEYFSETQRNKGNFPGRFSGRQFSNSRSEMNVSTLELGDSALYLCASSLSLGINTEAFFGQGTRLTVV.

V and J are TRBV28 and TRBJ2-7; D gene unclear. The CDR3 spans 12 residues. Trimming took 3 bases from V and 3 from J, leaving 6 bases between them. CDR1 and CDR2 (germline): MDHEN, SYDVKM. CDR3 amino acids: CASSLPDYEQYF. The CDR3 coding sequence is TGTGCCAGCAGTTTGCCGGACTACGAGCAGTACTTC.

This chain connects TRBV6-5 to TRBJ1-5; D is ambiguous. The V gene's germline CDR1 is MNHEY and CDR2 SVGAGI. Trimming took off 5 bases at V and 9 bases at J, with 17 bases between the two ends. The CDR3 has 14 residues. The DNA of the CDR3 is TGTGCCAGCAGTCCAACTGTGGGAGGGCGGCCCCAGCATTTT. Translating it yields CASSPTVGGRPQHF.

The chain is built from TRBV7-2 and TRBJ2-5; 8 bases map to TRBD1. The V gene's germline CDR1 is SGHTA and CDR2 FQGNSA. Unmatched junction bases numbered 2, after V lost 4 bases and J lost 1 base. The CDR3 sequence is 14 residues long. CDR3 DNA sequence: TGTGCCAGCAGCTCCAGGGGGCGCCAAGAGACCCAGTACTTC. Encoded protein: CASSSRGRQETQYF.

The chain is built from TRBV7-9 and TRBJ2-7, with 7 bases fitting TRBD1. The CDR3 has 13 residues. J was trimmed by 5 bases and V by 3 bases; bases with no gene match: 4. CDR1 and CDR2 from the germline V gene are SEHNR and FQNEAQ (reference sequence). CDR3 coding DNA: TGTGCCAGCAGCTTTAACAGGGGAGACGAGCAGTACTTC. This encodes CASSFNRGDEQYF.